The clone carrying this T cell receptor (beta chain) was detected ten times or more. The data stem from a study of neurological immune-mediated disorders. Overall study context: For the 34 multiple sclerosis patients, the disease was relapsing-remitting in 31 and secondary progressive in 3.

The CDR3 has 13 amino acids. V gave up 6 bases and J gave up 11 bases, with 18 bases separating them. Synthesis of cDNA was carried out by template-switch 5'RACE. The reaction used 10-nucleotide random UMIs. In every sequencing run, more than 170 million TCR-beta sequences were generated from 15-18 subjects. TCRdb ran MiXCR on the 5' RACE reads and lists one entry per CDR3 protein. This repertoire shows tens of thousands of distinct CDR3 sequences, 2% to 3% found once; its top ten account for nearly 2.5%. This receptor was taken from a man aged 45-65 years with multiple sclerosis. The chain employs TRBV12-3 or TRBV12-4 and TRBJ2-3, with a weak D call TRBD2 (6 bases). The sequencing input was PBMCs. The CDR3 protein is CASSTPGVSLQYF. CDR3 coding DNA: TGTGCCAGCAGCACGCCGGGGGTCTCCTTGCAGTATTTT.